Each of the 15 T cell receptor beta chains below was sequenced from the same sample in a study of blood T cell repertoires in COVID-19. Assay: immunoSEQ multiplex PCR; the TCRdb copy retains only in-frame clones and omits some. Among 60,000 to 90,000 clones listed, about 93% were seen once. The sequenced material came from peripheral blood. The receptors shown here come from an elderly woman with acute or convalescent COVID-19.

The J gene is TRBJ1-6, the V gene TRBV6-2 or TRBV6-3; 8 bases map to TRBD1. J gave up 5 bases and V 6 bases, and 3 bases lay outside the gene matches. Germline lookup yields CDR1 MNHEY and CDR2 SVGEGT. The CDR3 covers 14 residues. The CDR3 region has the DNA TGTGCCAGCAGCCGGGACAGGAATAATTCACCCCTCCACTTT. Protein product: CASSRDRNNSPLHF.

V is TRBV29-1 and J is TRBJ2-1; the D gene is possibly TRBD2 (6 bases). V was clipped by 3 bases and J by 0 bases, with 15 bases between them. Germline CDR1 SQVTM, CDR2 ANQGSEA. The CDR3 contains 16 residues. CDR3 sequence reads: CSVEGGDHNSYNEQFF. In DNA, the CDR3 is TGCAGCGTTGAGGGGGGAGACCACAACTCCTACAATGAGCAGTTCTTC.

This chain connects TRBV7-2 to TRBJ2-1; 9 nucleotides match TRBD1. With V trimmed by 1 base and J by 1 base, 2 bases remained unmatched. This CDR3 has 16 amino acids. Germline V lookup: CDR1 SGHTA, CDR2 FQGNSA. As DNA, the CDR3 is TGTGCCAGCAGCTTAGTGGGGACAGGGTCCTACAATGAGCAGTTCTTC. It translates to CASSLVGTGSYNEQFF.

The chain is built from TRBV10-3 and TRBJ1-3; D gene uncertain. CDR1 is ENHRY and CDR2 is SYGVKD in the germline V gene. With 6 bases removed from V and 0 bases from J, the gap between germline ends came to 9 bases. The CDR3 runs 14 residues. The CDR3 region has the DNA TGTGCCATCAGCAATACTAGCTCTGGAAACACCATATATTTT. It codes for CAISNTSSGNTIYF.

This chain links TRBV18 with TRBJ1-5; no firm D call. Trimming removed 5 bases at V and 2 bases at J, with 16 bases between. The CDR3 consists of 16 residues. Looked up from germline, CDR1 is KGHSH and CDR2 is LQKENI. DNA for the CDR3: TGTGCCAGCTCAGTCGCGTCCCCAGGTGGCAATCAGCCCCAGCATTTT. Its translation is CASSVASPGGNQPQHF. The whole variable domain, filled in from reference TRBV18 and TRBJ1-5, reads NAGVMQNPRHLVRRRGQEARLRCSPMKGHSHVYWYRQLPEEGLKFMVYLQKENIIDESGMPKERFSAEFPKEGPSILRIQQVVRGDSAAYFCASSVASPGGNQPQHFGDGTRLSIL.

This chain's CDR3 is CAISGPGLAPDTQYF. CDR3 coding DNA: TGTGCCATCAGTGGGCCCGGACTAGCCCCAGATACGCAGTATTTT. The rearrangement joins TRBV10-3 to TRBJ2-3; 8 bases are a match to TRBD2. This CDR3 has 15 residues. The V gene end was trimmed by 4 bases and the J gene end by 4 bases; junction bases not matched to a gene: 7. The germline V gene has CDR1 ENHRY and CDR2 SYGVKD.

This clone was counted a single time. CDR3 loop: CASRGGGNTIYF. The CDR3 DNA sequence: TGTGCCAGCAGGGGGGGAGGAAACACCATATATTTT. This chain joins TRBV12-3 or TRBV12-4 and TRBJ1-3; tentatively, D is TRBD1 (5 bases). V was trimmed by 6 bases and J by 4 bases, leaving 7 bases between them. The CDR3 has 12 amino acids.

The chain joins TRBV28 to TRBJ1-6, with D possibly matching TRBD1 (6 bases). The length of the CDR3 is 14 residues. Germline V lookup: CDR1 MDHEN, CDR2 SYDVKM. V was shortened by 6 bases and J by 7 bases, with 13 bases between the two germline ends. The CDR3: CASRMTGPNSPLHF. In nucleotides, the CDR3 is TGTGCCAGCAGGATGACAGGACCGAATTCACCCCTCCACTTT.

The chain couples TRBV4-1 to TRBJ1-5, with a weak D call TRBD1 (6 bases). V lost 3 bases, J lost 7 bases, and 16 bases lay in between. Germline CDR1 is MGHRA and CDR2 is YSYEKL. This CDR3 contains 15 residues. The CDR3 nucleotides read TGCGCCAGCAGCCAGATCACAGGGTCGGGGCAGCCCCAGCATTTT. It specifies CASSQITGSGQPQHF.

The V gene is TRBV5-4, the J gene TRBJ2-2, with D perhaps matching TRBD2 (6 bases). Germline assignment: CDR1 SGHNT and CDR2 YYREEE (reference sequence). V was clipped by 4 bases and J by 6 bases, with 19 bases between them. This CDR3 is built from 16 residues. DNA for the CDR3: TGTGCCAGCAGCCGCGAAGGAGCGGGTTATGCCGGGGAGCTGTTTTTT. Residues: CASSREGAGYAGELFF.

The rearrangement links TRBV19 to TRBJ2-3; 10 bases match TRBD2. The CDR3 has 13 residues. The J segment lost 5 bases and the V segment lost 7 bases, leaving 3 bases of the junction unmatched. CDR1 LNHDA and CDR2 SQIVND come from the germline V gene (reference sequence). CDR3 protein: CASKLAGQDTQYF. CDR3 DNA sequence: TGTGCCAGTAAACTAGCGGGACAAGATACGCAGTATTTT.

This sequence joins TRBV27 and TRBJ2-1; D may be TRBD2 (6 bases). CDR1 and CDR2 (germline): MNHEY, SMNVEV (reference sequence). Trimming left V 8 bases short and J 0 bases short, with 32 bases between. This CDR3 region has 21 residues. The DNA for the CDR3 is TGTGCCAGCCGCGCCCACAATATAGAGACGGCGGGACCCAGCTCCTACAATGAGCAGTTCTTC. Residues: CASRAHNIETAGPSSYNEQFF.

The chain couples TRBV24-1 to TRBJ2-2, with D hard to call. V was shortened by 5 bases and J by 6 bases, with 9 bases between the two germline ends. The CDR3 is 13 amino acids. Looked up from germline, CDR1 is KGHDR and CDR2 is SFDVKD. The CDR3 sequence is CATSARWAGELFF. The CDR3 coding sequence is TGTGCCACCAGTGCCAGGTGGGCCGGGGAGCTGTTTTTT.

This clone occurred once. The CDR3, as DNA: TGTGCCAGCAGCCAAGGCAGAACTAGCGGGGCTTACAATGAGCAGTTCTTC. Translated: CASSQGRTSGAYNEQFF. The chain carries TRBV3-1 (or the pseudogene TRBV3-2) and TRBJ2-1, with TRBD2 identical over 10 bases. V gave up 1 base and J gave up 4 bases; unmatched junction bases: 7. The CDR3 totals 17 residues. Germline V gene data show CDR1 as LGHDT and CDR2 as YNNKEL (reference sequence).

This clone was seen a single time. The V call is TRBV7-2, the J call TRBJ2-7, with 10 positions matching TRBD1. V gave up 4 bases and J gave up 2 bases; unmatched junction bases: 8. The CDR3 consists of 16 residues. Germline V gives CDR1 SGHTA, CDR2 FQGNSA. In DNA, the CDR3 is TGTGCCAGCAGCTACCCCCCCGGACAGGGGGCCTACGAGCAGTACTTC. This gives the protein CASSYPPGQGAYEQYF. Full variable domain (outside the CDR3, taken from reference TRBV7-2 and TRBJ2-7): GAGVSQSPSNKVTEKGKDVELRCDPISGHTALYWYRQSLGQGLEFLIYFQGNSAPDKSGLPSDRFSAERTGGSVSTLTIQRTQQEDSAVYLCASSYPPGQGAYEQYFGPGTRLTVT.